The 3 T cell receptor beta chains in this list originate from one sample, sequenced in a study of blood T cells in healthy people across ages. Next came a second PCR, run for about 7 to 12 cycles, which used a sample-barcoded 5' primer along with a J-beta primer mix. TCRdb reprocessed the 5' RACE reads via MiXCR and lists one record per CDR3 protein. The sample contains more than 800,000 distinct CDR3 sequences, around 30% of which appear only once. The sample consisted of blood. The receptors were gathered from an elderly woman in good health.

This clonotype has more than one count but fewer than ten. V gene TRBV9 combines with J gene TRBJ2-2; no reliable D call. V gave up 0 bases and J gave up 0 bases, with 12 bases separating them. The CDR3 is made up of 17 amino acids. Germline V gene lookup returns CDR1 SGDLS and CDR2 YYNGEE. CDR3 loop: CASSVGVAAANTGELFF. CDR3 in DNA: TGTGCCAGCAGCGTAGGGGTGGCGGCGGCGAACACCGGGGAGCTGTTTTTT.

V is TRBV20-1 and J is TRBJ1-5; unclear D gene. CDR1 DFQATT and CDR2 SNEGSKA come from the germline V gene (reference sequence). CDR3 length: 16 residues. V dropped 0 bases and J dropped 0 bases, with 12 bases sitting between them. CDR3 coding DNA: TGCAGTGCTAGAGATCCAAGCCTCGGTAGCAATCAGCCCCAGCATTTT. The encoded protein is CSARDPSLGSNQPQHF.

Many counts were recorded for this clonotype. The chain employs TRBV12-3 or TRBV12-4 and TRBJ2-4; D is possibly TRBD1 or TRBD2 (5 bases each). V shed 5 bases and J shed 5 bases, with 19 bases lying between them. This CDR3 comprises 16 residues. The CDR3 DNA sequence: TGTGCCAGCAGTCAACGGGGCTGGGTTGGCGAAAACATTCAGTACTTC. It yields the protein CASSQRGWVGENIQYF.